This is a list of T cell receptor beta chains from one sample in a study of blood T cell repertoires in COVID-19. The assay was immunoSEQ multiplex PCR, and TCRdb's table has in-frame clones only and misses some. The repertoire holds 200,000 or so clones, roughly nine tenths seen once, with approximately 8.1% in the top ten. Material for sequencing was PBMCs or T cells enriched from blood (not recorded which). These receptors all come from a young woman who had recovered from COVID-19. The CDR3 runs from the conserved cysteine through the conserved F or W. D genes are given only for firm matches. The size of a clone is reported for some rows only, either as once, few or many, or as a class for expanded clones.

>TRBJ1-5|.|.|TRBV27|21
TGTGCCAGCAGTACTCTCCTCTCACATGGGCTATTTGATCGAGGCAATCAGCCCCAGCATTTT
CASSTLLSHGLFDRGNQPQHF
>TRBJ1-3|.|.|TRBV7-7|16
TGTGCCAGCAGCTTAAATCTTGGGGGCACTGGAAACACCATATATTTT
CASSLNLGGTGNTIYF
>TRBJ2-5|.|TRBD2|TRBV4-2|18
TGTGCCAGCAGCCAAGATCTTGGGCTAGCGGGTAAGGGCGAGACCCAGTACTTC
CASSQDLGLAGKGETQYF
>TRBJ2-3|.|TRBD2|TRBV5-1|17
TGCGCCAGCAGCTTGGCCTGGACTAGCGGGGGGGAAGATACGCAGTATTTT
CASSLAWTSGGEDTQYF
>TRBJ2-7|.|.|TRBV6-5|14
TGTGCCAGCAGTTACTCGGAGGGTGTTTACGAGCAGTACTTC
CASSYSEGVYEQYF
>TRBJ1-5|.|TRBD1|TRBV7-2|14
TGTGCCAGCAGCCGGGGACAGGACCTCCAGCCCCAGCATTTT
CASSRGQDLQPQHF
>TRBJ1-4|.|.|TRBV29-1|12
TGCAGCGTTCAGGGAGGTTATGAAAAACTGTTTTTT
CSVQGGYEKLFF
>TRBJ2-3|.|.|TRBV5-6|14
TGTGCCAGCAGCTTGGCGCGAACGGTTAATACGCAGTATTTT
CASSLARTVNTQYF
>TRBJ2-7|.|TRBD1|TRBV30|15
TGTGCCTGGAGTGTACTCACAGGGGGTTTCTACGAGCAGTACTTC
CAWSVLTGGFYEQYF
>TRBJ2-5|once|.|TRBV29-1|14
TGCAGCGTTTCTAGACGGGGGTCGGTGGAGACCCAGTACTTC
CSVSRRGSVETQYF
>TRBJ1-6|.|.|TRBV11-2|15
TGTGCCAGCAGCTTAGATGGGGGGAGGGGTTCACCCCTCCACTTT
CASSLDGGRGSPLHF
>TRBJ1-2|.|TRBD1|TRBV4-1|14
TGCGCCAGCAGCTGGACAGGGGGCCCTAATGGCTACACCTTC
CASSWTGGPNGYTF
>TRBJ2-1|.|TRBD2|TRBV6-4|15
TGTGCCAGCAGTGACTCGAACGGGGAGGGCAATGAGCAGTTCTTC
CASSDSNGEGNEQFF
>TRBJ1-2|.|TRBD1|TRBV5-5|16
TGTGCCAGCAGCGGTACAGGGGCCTCAGCTAACTATGGCTACACCTTC
CASSGTGASANYGYTF
>TRBJ2-5|.|TRBD2|TRBV12-3/TRBV12-4|13
TGTGCCAGCAACCCCGGGGGGACTGGGACCCAGTACTTC
CASNPGGTGTQYF
>TRBJ1-1|.|.|TRBV11-2|14
TGTGCCAGCAGCCTGACGGGGTGGAGTGATGAAGCTTTCTTT
CASSLTGWSDEAFF
>TRBJ1-1|.|TRBD1|TRBV29-1|13
TGCAGCGTAATAAGACAGGGGAACACTGAAGCTTTCTTT
CSVIRQGNTEAFF
>TRBJ2-7|.|.|TRBV7-6|13
TGTGCCAGCAGTCAAAGGGGCTCCTACGAGCAGTACTTC
CASSQRGSYEQYF
>TRBJ2-7|.|.|TRBV2|13
TGTGCCAGCAGTAACGGCCCCAGGCGAGAGCAGTACTTC
CASSNGPRREQYF
>TRBJ1-2|.|.|TRBV7-9|14
TGTGCCAGCAGCTACGACAGGCTTGGGTATGGCTACACCTTC
CASSYDRLGYGYTF
>TRBJ1-5|.|TRBD1|TRBV18|15
TGTGCCAGCTCACCAGGGACAGGTCAAGGTCAGCCCCAGCATTTT
CASSPGTGQGQPQHF
>TRBJ2-7|.|TRBD1|TRBV7-9|15
TGTGCCAGCAGCTTAACCGGGACAGGGCCGTACGAGCAGTACTTC
CASSLTGTGPYEQYF
>TRBJ1-4|.|TRBD1|TRBV9|15
TGTGCCAGCAGCGTACTCGGACAGGGGACGGAAAAACTGTTTTTT
CASSVLGQGTEKLFF
>TRBJ2-7|.|TRBD1|TRBV28|15
TGTGCCAGCAGTTTTCGGGGACAGGGGCCCTACGAGCAGTACTTC
CASSFRGQGPYEQYF
>TRBJ1-4|.|.|TRBV28|15
TGTGCCAGCAGTTTAGGGGAGGGATATGGGGAAAAACTGTTTTTT
CASSLGEGYGEKLFF
>TRBJ1-3|.|.|TRBV3-1/TRBV3-2|16
TGTGCCAGCAGCCAAGATGACAGACGCTACGGAAACACCATATATTTT
CASSQDDRRYGNTIYF
>TRBJ1-2|.|.|TRBV7-9|16
TGTGCCAGCAGCTTTCATAACAGGGCGTCTAACTATGGCTACACCTTC
CASSFHNRASNYGYTF
>TRBJ2-2|once|TRBD1|TRBV25-1|15
TGTGCCAGCAGCAGACAGGGCGCCTCCACCGGGGAGCTGTTTTTT
CASSRQGASTGELFF
>TRBJ2-1|.|TRBD2|TRBV5-1|19
TGCGCCAGCAGCTTGATTTTAGGGGCTAGCGGGGGCCTACACAATGAGCAGTTCTTC
CASSLILGASGGLHNEQFF
>TRBJ2-7|.|.|TRBV5-4|14
TGTGCCAGCAGACCCGGGTCCAACCCATACGAGCAGTACTTC
CASRPGSNPYEQYF
>TRBJ2-1|.|TRBD2|TRBV3-1/TRBV3-2|17
TGTGCCAGCAGCCATCGAGCGGGGGGAATCTCCTACAATGAGCAGTTCTTC
CASSHRAGGISYNEQFF
>TRBJ1-5|.|.|TRBV28|16
TGTGCCAGCCGCGCCCTGGTAGTCTATAGCAATCAGCCCCAGCATTTT
CASRALVVYSNQPQHF
>TRBJ1-5|.|.|TRBV19|14
TGTGCCAGTAAAGACAGCATGAGCAATCAGCCCCAGCATTTT
CASKDSMSNQPQHF
>TRBJ1-2|.|.|TRBV18|14
TGTGCCAGCTCACCGTTGACAGATGTGGTTGGCTACACCTTC
CASSPLTDVVGYTF
>TRBJ1-2|.|.|TRBV19|13
TGTGCCAGTAGTATTGTTTCGGGCTATGGCTACACCTTC
CASSIVSGYGYTF
>TRBJ1-2|medium-sized|.|TRBV29-1|13
TGCAGCGTTGAAACACCTCGTCCAAAAGGCTACACCTTC
CSVETPRPKGYTF
>TRBJ1-1|.|.|TRBV27|14
TGTGCCAGCAGTTTAGTCAGGGGTAACACTGAAGCTTTCTTT
CASSLVRGNTEAFF
>TRBJ2-5|.|.|TRBV4-1|17
TGCGCCAGCAGCCAAGATCGGAGAGATAACCTCCAAGAGACCCAGTACTTC
CASSQDRRDNLQETQYF
>TRBJ1-2|.|TRBD1|TRBV12-3/TRBV12-4|13
TGTGCCAGCAGCCCGGACAGGAACTATGGCTACACCTTC
CASSPDRNYGYTF
>TRBJ1-2|.|.|TRBV27|14
TGTGCCAGCAGTTTAGGTCGGGGAAACTATGGCTACACCTTC
CASSLGRGNYGYTF
>TRBJ1-3|.|.|TRBV2|15
TGTGCCAGCAGTTCCCAGGTCCTCTCTGGAAACACCATATATTTT
CASSSQVLSGNTIYF
>TRBJ2-1|.|TRBD1|TRBV24-1|15
TGTGCCACCAGTGCTAGGGACAGGGATAGCAATGAGCAGTTCTTC
CATSARDRDSNEQFF
>TRBJ1-6|.|.|TRBV4-1|15
TGCGCCAGCAGCCTTGGACAGCGATTTGATTCACCCCTCCACTTT
CASSLGQRFDSPLHF
>TRBJ1-5|.|.|TRBV19|14
TGTGCCAGTAGTGCCGGGGGATTCGGTCAGCCCCAGCATTTT
CASSAGGFGQPQHF
>TRBJ2-3|few|TRBD2|TRBV6-1|14
TGTGCCAGCAGTGAAGGGCGGGGGGGAGATACGCAGTATTTT
CASSEGRGGDTQYF
>TRBJ1-2|.|TRBD1|TRBV6-2/TRBV6-3|15
TGTGCCAGCAGTCCGACAGGGGAGGGTTCCTATGGCTACACCTTC
CASSPTGEGSYGYTF
>TRBJ2-5|.|TRBD1|TRBV18|16
TGTGCCAGCTCACCACCTAACAGGGGGCTCCAAGAGACCCAGTACTTC
CASSPPNRGLQETQYF
>TRBJ1-2|.|TRBD1|TRBV19|15
TGTGCCAGTGGAGGACAGGGGGTTTCTAACTATGGCTACACCTTC
CASGGQGVSNYGYTF
>TRBJ1-2|.|.|TRBV3-1/TRBV3-2|13
TGTGCCAGCAGCCTTCGGTCGAGGGATGGCTACACCTTC
CASSLRSRDGYTF
>TRBJ1-2|.|.|TRBV29-1|14
TGCAGCGTCGTAACGGGGAAGGGACTAACTGGCTACACCTTC
CSVVTGKGLTGYTF
>TRBJ2-7|.|TRBD1|TRBV29-1|13
TGCAGCGTTGATCTGGGCTCAGGGGGCGAGCAGTACTTC
CSVDLGSGGEQYF
>TRBJ2-3|once|TRBD1|TRBV5-1|15
TGCGCCAGCAGCTTGGAGGCCAGGGGGCCAGATACGCAGTATTTT
CASSLEARGPDTQYF
>TRBJ2-5|.|.|TRBV18|14
TGTGCCAGCTCACTGGGCTCCCCCAGAGAGACCCAGTACTTC
CASSLGSPRETQYF
>TRBJ2-5|.|.|TRBV30|14
TGTGCCTGGGCCAAGGGGACTTTCGTAGAGACCCAGTACTTC
CAWAKGTFVETQYF
>TRBJ2-3|.|.|TRBV18|16
TGTGCCAGCTCACCTCTTCTTCAGTCTAGCACAGATACGCAGTATTTT
CASSPLLQSSTDTQYF
>TRBJ2-5|.|.|TRBV5-1|13
TGCGCCAGCAGCTTGGGGTCCGGAGAGACCCAGTACTTC
CASSLGSGETQYF
>TRBJ2-1|.|TRBD1|TRBV27|14
TGTGCCAGCAGTTCCCATACAGGGGTAGGGGAGCAGTTCTTC
CASSSHTGVGEQFF
>TRBJ1-2|.|TRBD1|TRBV4-1|16
TGCGCCAGCAGCCAAGTTGGATTAGGGGGCAGGGACGGCTACACCTTC
CASSQVGLGGRDGYTF
>TRBJ2-1|.|.|TRBV2|15
TGTGCCAGCATGAACAGCGGAGGCTCCTACAATGAGCAGTTCTTC
CASMNSGGSYNEQFF